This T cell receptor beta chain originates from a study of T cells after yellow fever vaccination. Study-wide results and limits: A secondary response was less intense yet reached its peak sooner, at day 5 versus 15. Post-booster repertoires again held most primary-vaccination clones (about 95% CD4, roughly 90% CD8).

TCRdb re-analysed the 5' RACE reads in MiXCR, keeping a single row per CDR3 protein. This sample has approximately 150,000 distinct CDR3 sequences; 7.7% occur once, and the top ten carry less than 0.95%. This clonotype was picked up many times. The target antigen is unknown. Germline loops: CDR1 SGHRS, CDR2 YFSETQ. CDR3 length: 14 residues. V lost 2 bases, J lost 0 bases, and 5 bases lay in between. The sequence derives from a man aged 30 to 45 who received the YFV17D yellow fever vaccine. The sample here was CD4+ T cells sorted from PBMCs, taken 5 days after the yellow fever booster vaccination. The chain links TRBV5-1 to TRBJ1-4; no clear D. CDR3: CASSFFPTNEKLFF. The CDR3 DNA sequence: TGCGCCAGCAGCTTCTTCCCAACTAATGAAAAACTGTTTTTT.